What follows is one T cell receptor beta chain and its context. Its antigen is not identified. This specimen comes from a study of graft-versus-host responses after intestinal transplantation. Overall study: Tacrolimus and steroids were given for 2 to 3 years to all recipients after anti-thymocyte globulin induction.

General study results and limits: Researchers found GvH clones in recipient marrow, and some showed up first in ileum or blood. Declines in HvG clones occurring early post-transplant were associated with peak circulating GvH clone levels.

Germline V gives CDR1 GTSNPN, CDR2 SVGIG (reference sequence). CDR3 length: 16 residues. V trimming: 3 bases; J trimming: 3 bases; junction bases outside the gene matches: 12. TCRdb's copy holds only in-frame clones and misses some; the assay was immunoSEQ multiplex PCR. The sample contains some 90,000 clones, roughly 91% of which appear only once. The clonotype was recovered from a human donor who received an intestinal transplant. The chain carries TRBV30 and TRBJ2-7; 9 nucleotides match TRBD2. Source: unstimulated CD8+ T cells sorted from spleen or lymph node cells, taken before intestinal transplant. The CDR3 region is CAWRPLAGLSIYEQYF. CDR3 coding DNA: TGTGCCTGGAGACCGCTAGCGGGATTATCAATCTACGAGCAGTACTTC.